The 15 T cell receptor beta chains given below trace back to one sample, sequenced in a study of blood T cell repertoires in COVID-19. Some clones are missing from TCRdb's copy, which holds only in-frame ones; the method was immunoSEQ multiplex PCR. Among fewer than 300,000 clones listed, roughly nine tenths were seen once. Sequencing was done on a sample of peripheral blood. The receptor set was obtained from a woman aged 25 to 45 with COVID-19, enrolled during active disease.

The gene calls are TRBV5-1 and TRBJ1-2; no clear D gene. Per the germline V gene, CDR1 is SGHRS and CDR2 is YFSETQ. The CDR3 consists of 11 residues. Trimming stripped 4 bases from V and 8 bases from J, with 9 bases between. The chain's CDR3 is CASSPGSGYTF. The CDR3 nucleotides read TGCGCCAGCAGCCCGGGGTCCGGCTACACCTTC.

The J gene is TRBJ2-3, the V gene TRBV10-1; TRBD2 matches 9 bases. V lost 3 bases and J lost 6; bases outside the gene matches: 7. There are 15 residues in the CDR3. Germline assignment: CDR1 WNHNN and CDR2 SYGVQD (reference sequence). The CDR3: CASSERRGGLDTQYF. In DNA, the CDR3 is TGCGCCAGCAGTGAACGGCGGGGGGGCTTGGATACGCAGTATTTT.

The CDR3 sequence: CASSLELAGGQDEQFF. CDR3 in DNA: TGCGCCAGCAGCTTGGAACTAGCGGGGGGCCAGGATGAGCAGTTCTTC. This chain connects TRBV5-1 to TRBJ2-1; TRBD2 agrees at 12 bases. Germline V gene data show CDR1 as SGHRS and CDR2 as YFSETQ. Trimming at V came to 0 bases and at J to 8 bases, leaving 6 bases not matched to a gene. The CDR3 runs 16 residues.

This sequence joins TRBV13 and TRBJ2-3; 12 bases match TRBD2. The CDR3 consists of 16 residues. Germline trimming cut 6 bases from V and 6 bases from J; bases unmatched to any gene: 10. CDR1 PRHDT and CDR2 FYEKMQ come from the germline V gene (reference sequence). The CDR3 DNA reads as TGTGCCAGCAGTTCGCAGACTAGCGGGGGTAAGGATACGCAGTATTTT. It encodes CASSSQTSGGKDTQYF.

The V and J genes are TRBV19 and TRBJ1-5, with D uncertain. Trimming removed 2 bases at V and 0 bases at J, with 5 bases between. The CDR3 contains 14 residues. The V gene's germline CDR1 is LNHDA and CDR2 SQIVND (reference sequence). The CDR3 is CASSIFNSNQPQHF. The CDR3 bases are TGTGCCAGTAGTATATTCAATAGCAATCAGCCCCAGCATTTT.

The V gene is TRBV5-1, the J gene TRBJ2-5, with D hard to call. Trimming pared 0 bases from V and 1 base from J, leaving 10 bases between. CDR3 length: 15 amino acids. Germline V CDR1 and CDR2: SGHRS, YFSETQ. The CDR3, as DNA: TGCGCCAGCAGCTTGGACGGCAGGCGCCAAGAGACCCAGTACTTC. Its translation: CASSLDGRRQETQYF.

The rearrangement uses TRBV5-1 and TRBJ1-6, with 9 bases lining up with TRBD1. V was pared by 3 bases and J by 5 bases, with 3 bases of the junction left unmatched. The CDR3 loop spans 15 amino acids. The germline V gene has CDR1 SGHRS and CDR2 YFSETQ. The CDR3 coding sequence is TGCGCCAGCAGCTCCCGGGACAGGGATAATTCACCCCTCCACTTT. This encodes CASSSRDRDNSPLHF.

V gene TRBV2 combines with J gene TRBJ2-4, with D unclear. V dropped 6 bases and J dropped 9 bases, with 9 bases sitting between them. This CDR3 is 11 amino acids long. The germline V gene encodes CDR1 SNHLY and CDR2 FYNNEI. The CDR3: CASRMYIIQYF. In DNA form, the CDR3 reads TGTGCCAGCAGAATGTATATCATTCAGTACTTC. The complete variable domain, with remaining parts taken from reference TRBV2 and TRBJ2-4, reads EPEVTQTPSHQVTQMGQEVILRCVPISNHLYFYWYRQILGQKVEFLVSFYNNEISEKSEIFDDQFSVERPDGSNFTLKIRSTKLEDSAMYFCASRMYIIQYFGAGTRLSVL.

The chain carries TRBV2 and TRBJ1-6; the match to TRBD1 covers 9 bases. The V segment lost 9 bases and the J segment 9 bases; nucleotides outside the gene matches: 12. Germline lookup yields CDR1 SNHLY and CDR2 FYNNEI. The CDR3 runs to 15 residues. CDR3 amino acids: CASQSRTGVGSPLHF. CDR3 in DNA: TGTGCCAGTCAATCCCGGACAGGGGTGGGTTCACCCCTCCACTTT.

V is TRBV27 and J is TRBJ2-7; D is unresolved. The CDR3 length is 14 residues. Germline assignment: CDR1 MNHEY and CDR2 SMNVEV (reference sequence). Trimming cost V 6 bases and J 3 bases, with 15 bases left between them. CDR3 coding DNA: TGTGCCAGCAGACCCACGTCAGCGTACTACGAGCAGTACTTC. Amino acid sequence: CASRPTSAYYEQYF.

The chain combines TRBV5-4 with TRBJ2-7; D unresolved. V shed 2 bases and J shed 3 bases, with 21 bases lying between them. CDR1 is SGHNT and CDR2 is YYREEE in the germline V gene (reference sequence). The CDR3 totals 17 residues. The CDR3 sequence: CASSFHGRDAAFYEQYF. CDR3 nucleotides: TGTGCCAGCAGCTTCCACGGCCGAGACGCGGCTTTCTACGAGCAGTACTTC.

DNA for the CDR3: TGCGCCACCCTCTACGGGACTTTCCAAGAGACCCAGTACTTC. Protein sequence: CATLYGTFQETQYF. The chain recombines TRBV10-2 with TRBJ2-5, with a tentative D call TRBD2 (6 bases). Germline loops: CDR1 WSHSY, CDR2 SAAADI. Trimming removed 10 bases from V and 1 base from J, with 16 bases in between. The CDR3 has 14 amino acids.

The V gene is TRBV5-1, the J gene TRBJ1-6; a possible D gene is TRBD1 (5 bases). The CDR3 is 14 amino acids. Trimming took 4 bases from V and 10 from J, leaving 15 bases between them. CDR1 and CDR2 (germline): SGHRS, YFSETQ. CDR3 sequence (DNA): TGCGCCAGCAGCCTGCAGGGCACAGGATCACCCCTCCACTTT. It encodes CASSLQGTGSPLHF.

V is TRBV7-7 and J is TRBJ2-2, with TRBD2 identical over 7 bases. The CDR3 has 17 amino acids. Germline V gives CDR1 SSHAT, CDR2 FNYEAQ (reference sequence). V was pared by 1 base and J by 2 bases, with 7 bases of the junction left unmatched. The CDR3: CASSLGGSGPNTGELFF. The CDR3 nucleotides read TGTGCCAGCAGCTTAGGGGGTAGCGGGCCAAACACCGGGGAGCTGTTTTTT. The entire variable domain, with the rest obtained from reference TRBV7-7 and TRBJ2-2, is as follows: GAGVSQSPRYKVTKRGQDVTLRCDPISSHATLYWYQQALGQGPEFLTYFNYEAQPDKSGLPSDRFSAERPEGSISTLTIQRTEQRDSAMYRCASSLGGSGPNTGELFFGEGSRLTVL.

V and J are TRBV27 and TRBJ2-3; 7 positions match TRBD2. Losses at the gene ends were 8 bases for V and 6 bases for J; bases not matched to a gene: 11. Germline V CDR1 and CDR2: MNHEY, SMNVEV (reference sequence). The CDR3 spans 14 residues. The CDR3 spells CASGVGSGVDTQYF. DNA of the CDR3: TGTGCCAGCGGGGTAGGGAGCGGGGTGGATACGCAGTATTTT.